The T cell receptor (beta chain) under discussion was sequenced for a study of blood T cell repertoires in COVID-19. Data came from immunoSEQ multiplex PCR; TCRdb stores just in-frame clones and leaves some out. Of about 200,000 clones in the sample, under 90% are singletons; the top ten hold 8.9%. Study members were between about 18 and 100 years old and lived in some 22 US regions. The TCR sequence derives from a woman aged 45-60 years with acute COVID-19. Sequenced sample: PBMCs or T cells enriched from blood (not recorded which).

The CDR3 is CASSGSGTGELFF. CDR3 sequence (DNA): TGTGCCAGCAGTGGTAGCGGAACCGGGGAGCTGTTTTTT. The chain is built from TRBV2 and TRBJ2-2, with a tentative D call TRBD2 (6 bases). Germline CDR1 is SNHLY and CDR2 is FYNNEI. The CDR3 extends over 13 amino acids. The V end was cut by 4 bases, the J end by 5 bases, with 8 bases between. Supplemented by reference TRBV2 and TRBJ2-2, the full variable domain reads EPEVTQTPSHQVTQMGQEVILRCVPISNHLYFYWYRQILGQKVEFLVSFYNNEISEKSEIFDDQFSVERPDGSNFTLKIRSTKLEDSAMYFCASSGSGTGELFFGEGSRLTVL.